The TCR beta chain under discussion was sequenced for a study of CD8+ T cells in alopecia areata. About the research overall: Each of the treated patients was given oral tofacitinib, 5 to 10 mg twice daily, for moderate-to-severe alopecia areata.

The sample holds a few counts of this clone. The germline V and J ends were trimmed by 4 bases and 7 bases, with 16 bases remaining between them. The CDR3 runs to 13 residues. In germline, CDR1 is SQVTM, CDR2 ANQGSEA. The treatment was: oral pan-JAK inhibitor, 5-10 mg twice daily. As the sequencing template, cDNA was produced by extracting RNA and reverse transcribing it. The data were produced by immunoSEQ multiplex PCR, yet TCRdb's version contains in-frame clones alone and is incomplete. Here the sample spans approximately 210,000 clones, around two fifths being singletons. The TCR comes from a human donor with alopecia areata. Sequenced here: CD4+ T cells sorted from blood, sampled at approximately week 39, from a patient treated with tofacitinib. The chain uses TRBV29-1 and TRBJ1-2; the D gene is possibly TRBD1 (5 bases). The CDR3 spells CSVGDPYTAGYTF. In nucleotides, the CDR3 is TGCAGCGTTGGGGACCCATACACCGCTGGCTACACCTTC.